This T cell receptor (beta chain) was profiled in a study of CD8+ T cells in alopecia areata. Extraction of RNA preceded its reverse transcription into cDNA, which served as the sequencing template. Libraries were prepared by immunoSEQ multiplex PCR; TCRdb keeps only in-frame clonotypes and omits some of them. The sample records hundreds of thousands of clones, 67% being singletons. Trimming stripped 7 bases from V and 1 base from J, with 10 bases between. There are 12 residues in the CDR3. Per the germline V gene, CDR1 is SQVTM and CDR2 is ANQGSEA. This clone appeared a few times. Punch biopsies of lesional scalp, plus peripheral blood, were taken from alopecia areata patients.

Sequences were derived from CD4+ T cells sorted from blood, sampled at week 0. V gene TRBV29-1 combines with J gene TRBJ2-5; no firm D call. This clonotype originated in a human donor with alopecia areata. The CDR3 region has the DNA TGCAGCGCTGGACGGCTCCAAGAGACCCAGTACTTC. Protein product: CSAGRLQETQYF. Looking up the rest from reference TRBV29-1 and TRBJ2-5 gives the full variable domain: SAVISQKPSRDICQRGTSLTIQCQVDSQVTMMFWYRQQPGQSLTLIATANQGSEATYESGFVIDKFPISRPNLTFSTLTVSNMSPEDSSIYLCSAGRLQETQYFGPGTRLLVL.